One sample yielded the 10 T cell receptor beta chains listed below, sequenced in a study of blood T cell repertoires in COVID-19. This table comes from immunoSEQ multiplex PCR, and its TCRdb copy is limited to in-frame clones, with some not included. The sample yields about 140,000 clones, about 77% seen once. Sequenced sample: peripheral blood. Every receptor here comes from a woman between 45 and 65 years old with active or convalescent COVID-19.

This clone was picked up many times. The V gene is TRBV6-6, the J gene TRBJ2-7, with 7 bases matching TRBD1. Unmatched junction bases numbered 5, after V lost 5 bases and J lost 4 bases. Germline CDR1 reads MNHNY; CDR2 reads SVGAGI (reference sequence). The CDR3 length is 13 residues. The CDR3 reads CASSPGQTYEQYF. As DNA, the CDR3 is TGTGCCAGCAGTCCGGGACAGACTTACGAGCAGTACTTC.

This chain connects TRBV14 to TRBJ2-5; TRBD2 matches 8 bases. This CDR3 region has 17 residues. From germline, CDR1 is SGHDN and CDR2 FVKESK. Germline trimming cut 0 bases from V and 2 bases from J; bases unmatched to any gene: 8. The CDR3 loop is CASSQEKGLAGQETQYF. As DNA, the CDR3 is TGTGCCAGCAGCCAAGAGAAGGGGTTAGCGGGGCAAGAGACCCAGTACTTC.

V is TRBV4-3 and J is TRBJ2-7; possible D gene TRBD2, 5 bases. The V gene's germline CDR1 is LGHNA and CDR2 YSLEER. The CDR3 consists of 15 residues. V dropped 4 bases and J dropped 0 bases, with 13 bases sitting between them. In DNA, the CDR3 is TGCGCCAGCAGCCCAGCGATCACTAGCTCCTACGAGCAGTACTTC. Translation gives CASSPAITSSYEQYF.

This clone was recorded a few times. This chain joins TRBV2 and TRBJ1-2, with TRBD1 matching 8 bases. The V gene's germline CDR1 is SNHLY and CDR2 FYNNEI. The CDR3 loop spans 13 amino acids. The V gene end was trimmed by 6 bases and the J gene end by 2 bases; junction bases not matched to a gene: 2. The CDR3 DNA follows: TGTGCCAGCAGGCACAGGGGGAACTATGGCTACACCTTC. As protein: CASRHRGNYGYTF.

The CDR3 sequence: CASRRGTSSYEQYF. CDR3 in DNA: TGTGCCAGCAGACGCGGGACTAGCTCCTACGAGCAGTACTTC. This chain connects TRBV6-5 to TRBJ2-7; the match to TRBD2 covers 8 bases. The CDR3 is 14 residues long. CDR1 is MNHEY and CDR2 is SVGAGI in the germline V gene. The trim removed 6 bases at V and 0 bases at J, leaving 4 bases unmatched.

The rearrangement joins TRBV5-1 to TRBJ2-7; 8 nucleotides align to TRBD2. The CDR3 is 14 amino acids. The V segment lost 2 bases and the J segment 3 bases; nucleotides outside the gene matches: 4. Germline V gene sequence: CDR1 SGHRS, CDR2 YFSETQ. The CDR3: CASSFSGGGYEQYF. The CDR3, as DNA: TGCGCCAGCAGCTTTTCGGGAGGGGGCTACGAGCAGTACTTC.

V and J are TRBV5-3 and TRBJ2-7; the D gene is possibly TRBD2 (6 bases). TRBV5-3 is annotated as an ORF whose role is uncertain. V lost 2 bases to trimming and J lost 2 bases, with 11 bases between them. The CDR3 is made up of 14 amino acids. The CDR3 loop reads CARSFLDYPYEQYF. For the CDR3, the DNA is TGTGCCAGAAGCTTCTTGGACTACCCCTACGAGCAGTACTTC.

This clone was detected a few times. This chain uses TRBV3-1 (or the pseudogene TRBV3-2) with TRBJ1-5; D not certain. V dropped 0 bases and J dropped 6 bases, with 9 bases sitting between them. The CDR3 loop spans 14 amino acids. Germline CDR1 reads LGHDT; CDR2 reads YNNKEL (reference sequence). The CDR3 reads CASSQETGFQPQHF. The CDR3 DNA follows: TGTGCCAGCAGCCAAGAAACGGGGTTTCAGCCCCAGCATTTT.

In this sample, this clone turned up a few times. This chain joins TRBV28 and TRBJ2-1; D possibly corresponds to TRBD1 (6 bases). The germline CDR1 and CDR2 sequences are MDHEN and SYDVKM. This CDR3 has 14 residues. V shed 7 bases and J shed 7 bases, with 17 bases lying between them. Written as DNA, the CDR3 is TGTGCCAGCACCCACCCAGGGGCGCGGAATGAGCAGTTCTTC. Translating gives CASTHPGARNEQFF.

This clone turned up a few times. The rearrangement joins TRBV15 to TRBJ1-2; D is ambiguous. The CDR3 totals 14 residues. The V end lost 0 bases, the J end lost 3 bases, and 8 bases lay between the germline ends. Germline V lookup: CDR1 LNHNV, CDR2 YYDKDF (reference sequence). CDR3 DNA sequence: TGTGCCACCAGCAGAGATCACGGGGACTATGGCTACACCTTC. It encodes CATSRDHGDYGYTF.